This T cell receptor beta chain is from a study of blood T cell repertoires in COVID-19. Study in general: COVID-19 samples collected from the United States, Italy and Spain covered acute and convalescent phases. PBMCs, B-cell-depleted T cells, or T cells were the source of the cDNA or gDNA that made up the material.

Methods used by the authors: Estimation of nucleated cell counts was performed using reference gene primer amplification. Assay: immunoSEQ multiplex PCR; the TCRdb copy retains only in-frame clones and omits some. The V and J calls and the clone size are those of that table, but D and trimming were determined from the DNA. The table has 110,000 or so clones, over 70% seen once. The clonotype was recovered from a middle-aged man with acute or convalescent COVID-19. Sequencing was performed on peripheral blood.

The CDR3 coding sequence is TGTGCCAGCAGTTACCTCCGGGCTGAAGCTTTCTTT. Translation gives CASSYLRAEAFF. The rearrangement joins TRBV12-3 or TRBV12-4 to TRBJ1-1, with D unresolved. The CDR3 has 12 residues. Trimming cost V 4 bases and J 6 bases, with 9 bases left between them.